The clone carrying this T cell receptor beta chain has a single count. This record belongs to a study of chemoradiotherapy in HPV16-positive cancers. Germline-derived CDR1 and CDR2 are KGHSH and LQKENI. The CDR3 consists of 16 residues. Trimming cost V 0 bases and J 8 bases, with 16 bases left between them. TCRdb's copy holds only in-frame clones and misses some; the assay was immunoSEQ multiplex PCR. The table has about 22,000 clones, roughly 90% seen once. The chain links TRBV18 to TRBJ1-4; D is uncertain. This material consisted of blood, taken from a patient who underwent chemoradiotherapy. The TCR comes from a human donor with HPV-associated anogenital cancer. The CDR3 loop reads CASSPPGVGAFEKLFF. For the CDR3, the DNA is TGTGCCAGCTCACCACCTGGGGTAGGCGCTTTCGAAAAACTGTTTTTT.